Each of the 11 T cell receptor beta chains below was sequenced from the same sample in a study of regulatory T cells in long-lasting Graves disease. Time point of the sample: persistent/refractory GD, antithyroid drugs over 5 years with positive TRAb. Preparation of the TCR library used RNA extracted from PBMCs. CDR3-region Arm-PCR and iRepertoire HTBI primers produced the TCR beta libraries. TCRdb used MiXCR to reprocess the multiplex PCR reads, holding one entry per CDR3 protein. The sample holds about 420,000 distinct CDR3 sequences; about a quarter are singletons and the top ten take over 25%. Sequenced material: peripheral blood mononuclear cells (PBMCs), taken when the disease was refractory, from a patient treated with antithyroid drugs. The source is a female donor with Graves disease.

This clonotype was picked up many times. The chain recombines TRBV28 with TRBJ1-2; D not resolved. Trimming removed 6 bases at V and 5 bases at J, with 19 bases between. Germline V gene lookup returns CDR1 MDHEN and CDR2 SYDVKM. There are 15 residues in the CDR3. The CDR3 here is CASSLGGGIRYGYTF. DNA for the CDR3: TGTGCCAGCAGCCTAGGTGGCGGGATTCGGTATGGCTACACCTTC.

With respect to this clonotype: A much larger clone is a single base away; this may be a read error. V is TRBV15 and J is TRBJ1-4; unclear D gene. The CDR3 spans 14 residues. CDR1 LNHNV and CDR2 YYDKDF come from the germline V gene (reference sequence). The CDR3 DNA reads TGTGCCACCAGCACCTTATCCTTTCCGAAAAAACTGCTTTTT. Its protein is CATSTLSFPKKLLF.

The V gene is TRBV7-9, the J gene TRBJ2-3; D is tentatively TRBD1 or TRBD2 (5 bases each). The CDR3 sequence is 17 residues long. V was trimmed by 1 base and J by 2 bases, leaving 16 bases between them. The germline CDR1 and CDR2 sequences are SEHNR and FQNEAQ (reference sequence). The CDR3 DNA sequence: TGTGCCAGCAGCTTAGATCTACGCTGGGGACCCACAGATACGCAGTATTTT. Translating gives CASSLDLRWGPTDTQYF.

This clonotype has just a few counts. Compared with germline, one end of the junction differs, possibly owing to a read error. This rearrangement joins TRBV10-3 to TRBJ2-7; no firm D call. The CDR3 is 12 residues long. CDR1 is ENHRY, CDR2 SYGVKD, per germline. The CDR3 DNA sequence: TGTGCCATCAGTGAGCGCAGGTCCTCGCCGCACTTC. Its translation is CAISERRSSPHF.

This clonotype was observed many times. The chain employs TRBV15 and TRBJ2-5, with a possible D match to TRBD1 (6 bases). V gave up 0 bases and J gave up 5 bases, with 13 bases separating them. This CDR3 comprises 15 residues. Germline V gives CDR1 LNHNV, CDR2 YYDKDF (reference sequence). CDR3: CATSRDPGVAETQYF. CDR3 DNA sequence: TGTGCCACCAGCAGAGATCCAGGGGTTGCGGAGACCCAGTACTTC.

The CDR3 DNA reads TGTGCCAGGGCGACAGGGGCATACTATGGCTACACCTTC. It encodes CARATGAYYGYTF. V usage is TRBV2 and J usage is TRBJ1-2; 8 positions agree with TRBD1. Per the germline V gene, CDR1 is SNHLY and CDR2 is FYNNEI. After removal of 9 bases from V and 3 bases from J, the junction contained 6 bases not matched to a gene. The CDR3 sequence is 13 residues long.

Ten or more counts support this clonotype. This chain joins TRBV12-3 or TRBV12-4 and TRBJ1-5, with D possibly matching TRBD1 (5 bases). V shed 6 bases and J shed 4 bases, with 10 bases lying between them. This CDR3 is 13 amino acids long. The CDR3, as DNA: TGTGCCAGCAGGACAGCAAGGAATCAGCCCCAGCATTTT. Its protein is CASRTARNQPQHF.

In its sample, this clonotype was seen a few times. The gene calls are TRBV3-1 and TRBJ1-5, with D maybe TRBD1 (6 bases). Germline lookup yields CDR1 LGHDT and CDR2 YNNKEL (reference sequence). The CDR3 is 13 amino acids. Trimming left V 4 bases short and J 6 bases short, with 10 bases between. The CDR3 sequence is CASSPGDRQPQHF. CDR3 sequence (DNA): TGTGCCAGCAGCCCAGGGGATCGTCAGCCCCAGCATTTT.

In this sample, this clonotype turned up a few times. V and J are TRBV7-2 and TRBJ1-5, with a possible D match to TRBD1 (5 bases). This CDR3 has 17 residues. The germline V gene has CDR1 SGHTA and CDR2 FQGNSA. Trimming removed 1 base from V and 0 bases from J, with 13 bases in between. The chain's CDR3 is CASSLVGGGYSNQPQHF. The CDR3 DNA reads TGTGCCAGCAGCTTAGTGGGGGGGGGTTATAGCAATCAGCCCCAGCATTTT. The full variable domain, completed using reference TRBV7-2 and TRBJ1-5, is GAGVSQSPSNKVTEKGKDVELRCDPISGHTALYWYRQSLGQGLEFLIYFQGNSAPDKSGLPSDRFSAERTGGSVSTLTIQRTQQEDSAVYLCASSLVGGGYSNQPQHFGDGTRLSIL.

This clonotype was observed many times. V and J are TRBV28 and TRBJ1-2; no clear D gene. The V gene's germline CDR1 is MDHEN and CDR2 SYDVKM. The CDR3 length is 15 residues. Trimming stripped 6 bases from V and 3 bases from J, with 17 bases between. As DNA, the CDR3 is TGTGCCAGCAGCCCCTCCGGTCAGCACTACTATGGCTACACCTTC. Protein: CASSPSGQHYYGYTF.

This clonotype was observed at least ten times. This chain connects TRBV2 to TRBJ1-1; D remains ambiguous. V lost 6 bases and J lost 1, with 9 bases in between. The CDR3 is 13 residues long. Germline V gene data show CDR1 as SNHLY and CDR2 as FYNNEI. CDR3 bases: TGTGCCAGCAGATCGGACGGGAACACTGAAGCTTTCTTT. Translating it yields CASRSDGNTEAFF.